The next 16 T cell receptor beta chains were all read from a single sample in a study of blood T cell repertoires in COVID-19. Some clones are missing from TCRdb's copy, which holds only in-frame ones; the method was immunoSEQ multiplex PCR. This sample has some 70,000 clones, with around nine tenths found just once. Sequenced: peripheral blood. The receptors stem from a man aged 50 or older with active COVID-19.

The chain joins TRBV9 to TRBJ2-1; D uncertain. Trimming took 6 bases from V and 6 from J, leaving 16 bases between them. This CDR3 has 14 amino acids. Germline V lookup: CDR1 SGDLS, CDR2 YYNGEE. The CDR3: CASKMSPTSNEQFF. In DNA, the CDR3 is TGTGCCAGCAAAATGAGTCCAACCTCCAATGAGCAGTTCTTC. Using reference TRBV9 and TRBJ2-1 for the parts outside the CDR3, the full variable domain is DSGVTQTPKHLITATGQRVTLRCSPRSGDLSVYWYQQSLDQGLQFLIQYYNGEERAKGNILERFSAQQFPDLHSELNLSSLELGDSALYFCASKMSPTSNEQFFGPGTRLTVL.

The chain employs TRBV25-1 and TRBJ2-1; 13 bases align to TRBD2. Per germline, CDR1 MGHDK and CDR2 SYGVNS. Trimming removed 2 bases from V and 6 bases from J; junction bases left unmatched: 4. The CDR3 consists of 16 residues. DNA for the CDR3: TGTGCCAGCAGTGAAGGACTAGCGGGAGCTCGCAATGAGCAGTTCTTC. It specifies CASSEGLAGARNEQFF. The full variable domain, its missing parts supplied by reference TRBV25-1 and TRBJ2-1, is EADIYQTPRYLVIGTGKKITLECSQTMGHDKMYWYQQDPGMELHLIHYSYGVNSTEKGDLSSESTVSRIRTEHFPLTLESARPSHTSQYLCASSEGLAGARNEQFFGPGTRLTVL.

This sequence joins TRBV5-4 and TRBJ1-2; 9 nucleotides line up with TRBD1. The length of the CDR3 is 15 residues. Germline values: CDR1 SGHNT, CDR2 YYREEE (reference sequence). V shed 7 bases, J shed 1 base, and the junction held 8 bases outside the gene matches. The CDR3 DNA is TGTGCCAGCTCAACCAGGGACAGGGTTAACTATGGCTACACCTTC. As protein: CASSTRDRVNYGYTF.

Turning to this clone: An end of the junction differs from the germline gene, which may be a read error. J is TRBJ2-3 and V is TRBV5-1, with D possibly called TRBD1 or TRBD2 (6 bases each). The germline V gene encodes CDR1 SGHRS and CDR2 YFSETQ. The CDR3 spans 14 residues. The CDR3 loop reads CASTLGGTTDTQYF. CDR3 DNA sequence: TGCGCCAGCACCTTGGGGGGCACCACAGATACGCAGTATTTT.

The chain is built from TRBV19 and TRBJ1-1, with 9 bases that match TRBD1. V was clipped by 8 bases and J by 8 bases; unmatched bases: 12. Germline CDR1 is LNHDA and CDR2 is SQIVND (reference sequence). The CDR3 runs to 14 residues. CDR3 DNA sequence: TGTGCCAGTCGGTCGGACAGGGGTACGTCGGAAGCTTTCTTT. Residues: CASRSDRGTSEAFF.

The V gene is TRBV5-1, the J gene TRBJ2-5; possible D gene TRBD2, 5 bases. This CDR3 spans 16 amino acids. V was trimmed by 1 base and J by 4 bases, leaving 17 bases between them. The germline V gene encodes CDR1 SGHRS and CDR2 YFSETQ. The chain's CDR3 is CASSLMASPLGETQYF. The CDR3, as DNA: TGCGCCAGCAGCTTGATGGCCAGCCCACTAGGAGAGACCCAGTACTTC.

This clone was observed a single time. The rearrangement joins TRBV15 to TRBJ2-3, with 9 positions matching TRBD2. V lost 8 bases, J lost 8 bases, and 8 bases stayed unmatched. The CDR3 consists of 13 residues. In germline, CDR1 is LNHNV, CDR2 YYDKDF (reference sequence). This CDR3 reads CATGRGRGGTQYF. CDR3 DNA: TGTGCCACCGGGAGAGGGCGGGGGGGTACGCAGTATTTT. The full variable domain, in which reference TRBV15 and TRBJ2-3 provide the parts outside the CDR3, is DAMVIQNPRYQVTQFGKPVTLSCSQTLNHNVMYWYQQKSSQAPKLLFHYYDKDFNNEADTPDNFQSRRPNTSFCFLDIRSPGLGDTAMYLCATGRGRGGTQYFGPGTRLTVL.

This clone has only a few counts. This chain uses TRBV5-6 with TRBJ1-2; tentative D call: TRBD1 (6 bases). With 2 bases removed from V and 8 bases from J, the gap between germline ends came to 16 bases. Germline CDR1 SGHDT, CDR2 YYEEEE. This CDR3 has 14 residues. CDR3 loop: CASSLGTGTLGYTF. CDR3 bases: TGTGCCAGCAGCTTAGGCACAGGGACCCTAGGCTACACCTTC. The full variable domain, with the rest looked up from reference TRBV5-6 and TRBJ1-2, is DAGVTQSPTHLIKTRGQQVTLRCSPKSGHDTVSWYQQALGQGPQFIFQYYEEEERQRGNFPDRFSGHQFPNYSSELNVNALLLGDSALYLCASSLGTGTLGYTFGSGTRLTVV.

This sequence joins TRBV7-9 and TRBJ2-7; D possibly corresponds to TRBD1 (5 bases). Germline loops: CDR1 SEHNR, CDR2 FQNEAQ (reference sequence). This CDR3 is built from 17 residues. V dropped 0 bases and J dropped 2 bases, with 17 bases sitting between them. The CDR3 spells CASSLALMQGQTYEQYF. CDR3 sequence (DNA): TGTGCCAGCAGCTTAGCGCTGATGCAGGGCCAAACCTACGAGCAGTACTTC.

This clone was recorded a few times. The J gene is TRBJ2-3, the V gene TRBV11-2; 8 nucleotides align to TRBD2. The CDR3 has 16 residues. The germline CDR1 and CDR2 sequences are SGHAT and FQNNGV. J lost 2 bases, V lost 2 bases, and 6 bases had no gene match. CDR3 amino acids: CASSLTGGPPTDTQYF. The CDR3 coding sequence is TGTGCCAGCAGCTTAACGGGGGGGCCCCCCACAGATACGCAGTATTTT.

This sequence joins TRBV5-1 and TRBJ2-7, with D maybe TRBD1 (6 bases). Trimming shortened V by 0 bases and J by 6 bases, and 16 bases separated the two germline ends. This CDR3 has 15 amino acids. The germline gives CDR1 SGHRS, CDR2 YFSETQ. In nucleotides, the CDR3 is TGCGCCAGCAGCTTGGCTTCTAGGGGGTTGAGCGAGCAGTACTTC. The encoded protein is CASSLASRGLSEQYF.

The chain employs TRBV27 and TRBJ1-4, with D unresolved. Trimming shortened V by 0 bases and J by 8 bases, and 10 bases separated the two germline ends. The CDR3 sequence is 14 residues long. The germline V gene encodes CDR1 MNHEY and CDR2 SMNVEV (reference sequence). CDR3 DNA: TGTGCCAGCAGTTTATCGCAAGCGAAGGAAAAACTGTTTTTT. It yields the protein CASSLSQAKEKLFF.

This chain uses TRBV10-3 with TRBJ1-2; D is perhaps TRBD1 (5 bases). Trimming stripped 6 bases from V and 4 bases from J, with 9 bases between. The CDR3 has 12 amino acids. The V gene's germline CDR1 is ENHRY and CDR2 SYGVKD. The CDR3 DNA reads as TGTGCCATCAGCGAGACAGTCTATGGCTACACCTTC. It codes for CAISETVYGYTF.

For this clone: The junction does not match germline at one end; this may be a read error. The CDR3 DNA sequence: TGTGCCAGCAGCAAAGGGACTTCCTCCGAGCAGTACTTC. Its translation: CASSKGTSSEQYF. The chain employs TRBV5-4 and TRBJ2-7; weak D call: TRBD2 (6 bases). The germline V gene encodes CDR1 SGHNT and CDR2 YYREEE (reference sequence). The CDR3 sequence is 13 residues long.

The chain couples TRBV12-5 to TRBJ2-1; the D gene is possibly TRBD2 (7 bases). The CDR3 sequence is 15 residues long. V lost 6 bases to trimming and J lost 8 bases, with 20 bases between them. Germline loops: CDR1 LGHNT, CDR2 FRNRAP. The CDR3 here is CASGLRGRGQDEQFF. The DNA of the CDR3 is TGTGCTAGTGGCCTCCGGGGGCGGGGGCAGGATGAGCAGTTCTTC.

This chain uses TRBV28 with TRBJ2-3; TRBD1 is a possible D gene (6 bases). The CDR3 has 15 residues. Germline CDR1 is MDHEN and CDR2 is SYDVKM. V was clipped by 6 bases and J by 5 bases, with 18 bases between them. The CDR3 protein is CASRTTRTAGDTQYF. The CDR3 DNA is TGTGCCAGCAGGACAACGCGGACAGCCGGAGATACGCAGTATTTT.